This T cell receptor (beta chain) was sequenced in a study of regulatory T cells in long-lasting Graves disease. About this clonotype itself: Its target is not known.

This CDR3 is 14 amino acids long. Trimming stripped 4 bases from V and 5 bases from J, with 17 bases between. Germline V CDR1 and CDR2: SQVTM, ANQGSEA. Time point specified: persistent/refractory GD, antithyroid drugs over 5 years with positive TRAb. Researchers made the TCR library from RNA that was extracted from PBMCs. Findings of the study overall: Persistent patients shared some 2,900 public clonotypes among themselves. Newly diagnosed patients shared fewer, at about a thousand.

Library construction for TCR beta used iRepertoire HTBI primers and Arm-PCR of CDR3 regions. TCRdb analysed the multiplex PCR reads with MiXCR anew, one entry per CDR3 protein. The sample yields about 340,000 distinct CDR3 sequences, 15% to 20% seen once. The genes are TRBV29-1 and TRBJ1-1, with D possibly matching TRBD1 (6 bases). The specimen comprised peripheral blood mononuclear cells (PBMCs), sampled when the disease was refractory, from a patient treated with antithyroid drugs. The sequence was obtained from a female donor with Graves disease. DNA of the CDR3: TGCAGCGTTGTTCCTTCGGTGCAGGGGACTGAAGCTTTCTTT. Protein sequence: CSVVPSVQGTEAFF.